The entry below describes one TCR beta chain. TCRdb re-called the 5' RACE reads, yielding one record per CDR3 amino acid sequence without DNA. This repertoire includes over 130,000 distinct CDR3 sequences. The data stem from a study of monozygotic twins with inflammatory bowel disease. Germline V gene data show CDR1 as SGHTS and CDR2 as YDEGEE. The CDR3 runs 15 residues. The clonotype was recovered from a human donor with ulcerative colitis or Crohn's disease, or a healthy co-twin of an affected twin (not recorded which). Material: blood. The chain employs TRBV5-8 and TRBJ1-6; absent DNA, TCRdb's TRBD1 call cannot be checked. CDR3 sequence reads: CASSLEARKNSPLHF.